The 12 T cell receptor beta chains reported below all come from one sample, sequenced in a study of CD8 T cells in ankylosing spondylitis. MiXCR, run by TCRdb on the 5' RACE reads, gives a single entry per CDR3 protein. Of roughly 180,000 distinct CDR3 sequences in the sample, 13% were seen once. Sequencing was done on a sample of blood, either unsorted or a sorted T cell fraction (not recorded which). Every receptor here comes from a female donor with ankylosing spondylitis or in good health (not recorded which).

This clonotype was seen repeatedly, ten times or more. The chain has TRBV20-1 and TRBJ2-1; TRBD2 matches 13 bases. The CDR3 covers 14 residues. The junction had 9 bases not matched to a gene; V was cut back by 8 bases and J by 8 bases. Germline-derived CDR1 and CDR2 are DFQATT and SNEGSKA (reference sequence). The CDR3 region is CSTHGLAGVDEQFF. DNA of the CDR3: TGCAGTACCCACGGACTAGCGGGAGTGGATGAGCAGTTCTTC.

The chain is built from TRBV7-9 and TRBJ1-3; a possible D gene is TRBD1 (5 bases). The CDR3 runs to 15 residues. Per the germline V gene, CDR1 is SEHNR and CDR2 is FQNEAQ (reference sequence). V was pared by 10 bases and J by 0 bases, with 16 bases between. CDR3 bases: TGTGCCAACAGGTCTGCGGTCTTCTCTGGAAACACCATATATTTT. Protein: CANRSAVFSGNTIYF. The full variable domain, in which reference TRBV7-9 and TRBJ1-3 provide the parts outside the CDR3, is DTGVSQNPRHKITKRGQNVTFRCDPISEHNRLYWYRQTLGQGPEFLTYFQNEAQLEKSRLLSDRFSAERPKGSFSTLEIQRTEQGDSAMYLCANRSAVFSGNTIYFGEGSWLTVV.

This clonotype was seen a handful of times. This chain links TRBV2 with TRBJ1-5; a possible D gene is TRBD1 (6 bases). In germline, CDR1 is SNHLY, CDR2 FYNNEI. The V gene lost 8 bases and the J gene lost 4 bases, with 12 bases spanning the gap. The CDR3 is 13 amino acids. This chain's CDR3 is CASPQGGNQPQHF. As DNA, the CDR3 is TGTGCCAGCCCCCAAGGGGGAAATCAGCCCCAGCATTTT.

This clonotype occurred many times. This sequence joins TRBV30 and TRBJ1-2; a possible D gene is TRBD1 (5 bases). The CDR3 is made up of 13 amino acids. Trimming took off 5 bases at V and 0 bases at J, with 10 bases between the two ends. Looked up from germline, CDR1 is GTSNPN and CDR2 is SVGIG (reference sequence). The CDR3, as DNA: TGTGCCTGGGGGGACGGAGCTAACTATGGCTACACCTTC. This encodes CAWGDGANYGYTF.

The rearrangement links TRBV7-3 to TRBJ2-1; D is unclear. The V end lost 4 bases, the J end lost 1 base, and 17 bases lay between the germline ends. The CDR3 loop spans 17 amino acids. CDR1 is SGHTA and CDR2 is FQGTGA in the germline V gene. This CDR3 is CASSSNRPRTSYNEQFF. The CDR3 nucleotides are TGTGCCAGCAGCTCCAATCGTCCACGCACTTCCTACAATGAGCAGTTCTTC.

V gene TRBV28 combines with J gene TRBJ2-1; 8 bases line up with TRBD2. CDR3 length: 16 amino acids. The V gene end was trimmed by 4 bases and the J gene end by 7 bases; junction bases not matched to a gene: 12. Germline V gives CDR1 MDHEN, CDR2 SYDVKM. The DNA for the CDR3 is TGTGCCAGCAGTTCGGGAAGCGGGAGCTGGATTAATGAGCAGTTCTTC. Amino acids: CASSSGSGSWINEQFF. Based on the CDR3 plus reference TRBV28 and TRBJ2-1, the full variable domain is DVKVTQSSRYLVKRTGEKVFLECVQDMDHENMFWYRQDPGLGLRLIYFSYDVKMKEKGDIPEGYSVSREKKERFSLILESASTNQTSMYLCASSSGSGSWINEQFFGPGTRLTVL.

This clonotype came up many times. The chain links TRBV6-1 to TRBJ1-5; D is uncertain. V dropped 1 base and J dropped 4 bases, with 8 bases sitting between them. Looked up from germline, CDR1 is MNHNS and CDR2 is SASEGT. There are 14 residues in the CDR3. The CDR3 bases are TGTGCCAGCAGTGAAGTTCCGGTGAATCAGCCCCAGCATTTT. Its translation is CASSEVPVNQPQHF.

Only one count was recorded for this clonotype. A much larger clone differs from this one at a single base, so this may be a read error. No conserved phenylalanine or tryptophan ends this CDR3, so it is likely a read error. The V call is TRBV5-1, the J call TRBJ1-5; D not certain. V gave up 0 bases and J gave up 5 bases, with 9 bases separating them. The CDR3 totals 14 residues. CDR1 is SGHRS and CDR2 is YFSETQ in the germline V gene. CDR3 amino acids: CASSLGGFDQPQHS. In DNA form, the CDR3 reads TGCGCCAGCAGCTTGGGAGGGTTCGATCAGCCCCAGCATTCT.

The V and J genes are TRBV20-1 and TRBJ2-4; 8 bases match TRBD1. Germline V lookup: CDR1 DFQATT, CDR2 SNEGSKA (reference sequence). V lost 6 bases and J lost 4; bases outside the gene matches: 11. The CDR3 is 15 residues long. The CDR3 sequence: CSAPSWDRNKNIQYF. The CDR3 DNA is TGCAGTGCCCCAAGCTGGGACAGGAATAAAAACATTCAGTACTTC.

The chain links TRBV12-3 or TRBV12-4 to TRBJ1-4; D gene uncertain. The CDR3 length is 12 residues. V lost 1 base to trimming and J lost 9 bases, with 6 bases between them. The CDR3 loop reads CASSLVGKKLFF. In DNA form, the CDR3 reads TGTGCCAGCAGTTTAGTGGGTAAAAAACTGTTTTTT.

The table lists this clonotype with a few counts. The rearrangement uses TRBV7-2 and TRBJ2-7, with D possibly called TRBD1 or TRBD2 (6 bases each). The germline V gene encodes CDR1 SGHTA and CDR2 FQGNSA. CDR3 length: 15 residues. The V gene lost 0 bases and the J gene lost 6 bases, with 15 bases spanning the gap. The CDR3 loop is CASSLAPGKGGEQYF. The CDR3 nucleotides read TGTGCCAGCAGCTTAGCCCCCGGGAAGGGGGGCGAGCAGTACTTC.

This chain joins TRBV7-8 and TRBJ2-7, with D possibly matching TRBD1 (6 bases). The V and J ends lost 5 bases and 0 bases respectively, with 11 bases between them. Germline V gene sequence: CDR1 SGHVS, CDR2 FQNEAQ. The CDR3 consists of 14 residues. The DNA for the CDR3 is TGTGCCAGCAGCCTACAGGACAGCTCCTACGAGCAGTACTTC. Its protein is CASSLQDSSYEQYF.